This TCR beta chain was sequenced for a study of shared clonotypes between healthy human individuals. Study findings and constraints: Rarefaction indicated that sorted-subset sequencing remained incomplete although depth was large.

Sequenced by immunoSEQ multiplex PCR; TCRdb stores in-frame clones only, minus some. The sample records some 2,000,000 clones, about 95% being singletons. Concerning this clone: Its specificity is unknown.

Terminally differentiated effector memory CD45RA+ cells were left out of the naive CD8 fraction, which was CD45RO-negative and positively selected for CCR7. This receptor was taken from a man in his late teens or twenties in good health. Sequenced input: naive CD8+ T cells sorted from blood.

In DNA form, the CDR3 reads TGTGCCAGCAGCTTAGAAGGGCGGGGGGACACTGAAGCTTTCTTT. This encodes CASSLEGRGDTEAFF. The rearrangement joins TRBV7-9 to TRBJ1-1; possible D gene TRBD1, 5 bases. The CDR3 has 15 amino acids. Germline-derived CDR1 and CDR2 are SEHNR and FQNEAQ (reference sequence). V lost 1 base and J 3 bases, leaving 12 bases between the germline ends.